What follows are 13 T cell receptor beta chains derived from one specimen sequenced in a study of CD8 T cells in Susac syndrome. RNA amounts of about 0.5 to 1 ug underwent reverse transcription with random hexamers. TCRdb analysed the immunoSEQ multiplex PCR reads with MiXCR anew, one entry per CDR3 protein. The sample lists 200,000 to 250,000 distinct CDR3 sequences; roughly 92% were seen once. The sequenced sample was CD8+ T cells from PBMCs. The receptors stem from a human donor with multiple sclerosis.

The chain couples TRBV28 to TRBJ2-5; D perhaps matches TRBD2 (6 bases). V was shortened by 7 bases and J by 5 bases, with 14 bases between the two germline ends. The CDR3 length is 13 residues. Germline V gene data show CDR1 as MDHEN and CDR2 as SYDVKM. The CDR3 loop reads CASTGDSWETQYF. CDR3 coding DNA: TGTGCCAGCACCGGGGACTCCTGGGAGACCCAGTACTTC. Based on the CDR3 plus reference TRBV28 and TRBJ2-5, the full variable domain is DVKVTQSSRYLVKRTGEKVFLECVQDMDHENMFWYRQDPGLGLRLIYFSYDVKMKEKGDIPEGYSVSREKKERFSLILESASTNQTSMYLCASTGDSWETQYFGPGTRLLVL.

The V call is TRBV11-2, the J call TRBJ2-7; D is unclear. The germline V gene has CDR1 SGHAT and CDR2 FQNNGV. The CDR3 covers 13 residues. The V end was cut by 4 bases, the J end by 2 bases, with 9 bases between. The CDR3 loop reads CASSYPGPYEQYF. The CDR3 bases are TGTGCCAGCAGCTACCCGGGCCCCTACGAGCAGTACTTC.

The V gene is TRBV7-9, the J gene TRBJ1-1; TRBD1 matches at 7 bases. CDR3 length: 15 amino acids. V dropped 5 bases and J dropped 5; count of bases not matched to a gene: 11. The germline gives CDR1 SEHNR, CDR2 FQNEAQ (reference sequence). This CDR3 reads CASSQSYRGLTEAFF. The CDR3, as DNA: TGTGCCAGCAGCCAAAGTTACAGGGGTTTGACTGAAGCTTTCTTT. The variable domain in full, with the rest retrieved from reference TRBV7-9 and TRBJ1-1, is DTGVSQNPRHKITKRGQNVTFRCDPISEHNRLYWYRQTLGQGPEFLTYFQNEAQLEKSRLLSDRFSAERPKGSFSTLEIQRTEQGDSAMYLCASSQSYRGLTEAFFGQGTRLTVV.

The rearrangement uses TRBV12-3 or TRBV12-4 and TRBJ1-6; D might be TRBD1 (6 bases). The V end lost 4 bases, the J end lost 1 base, and 11 bases lay between the germline ends. This CDR3 is 16 amino acids long. CDR3 in amino acids: CASSSRGESYNSPLHF. CDR3 DNA: TGTGCCAGCAGTTCGAGGGGGGAATCCTATAATTCACCCCTCCACTTT.

The rearrangement uses TRBV28 and TRBJ1-6, with D perhaps TRBD1 (6 bases). CDR1 MDHEN and CDR2 SYDVKM come from the germline V gene. This CDR3 has 15 amino acids. V lost 1 base, J lost 10 bases, and 14 bases lay in between. The CDR3 loop is CASSLSQGRRSPLHF. The CDR3 DNA follows: TGTGCCAGCAGTTTATCTCAGGGGAGGAGATCACCCCTCCACTTT. Variable domain in full (rest from reference TRBV28 and TRBJ1-6): DVKVTQSSRYLVKRTGEKVFLECVQDMDHENMFWYRQDPGLGLRLIYFSYDVKMKEKGDIPEGYSVSREKKERFSLILESASTNQTSMYLCASSLSQGRRSPLHFGNGTRLTVT.

This chain uses TRBV12-3 or TRBV12-4 with TRBJ1-6; no definite D call. This CDR3 has 14 residues. The germline V and J ends were trimmed by 5 bases and 7 bases, with 12 bases remaining between them. CDR3 loop: CASSGRVVNSPLHF. The DNA for the CDR3 is TGTGCCAGCAGTGGGAGGGTGGTCAATTCACCCCTCCACTTT.

This chain uses TRBV15 with TRBJ2-1, with 7 positions matching TRBD2. V was clipped by 4 bases and J by 8 bases; unmatched bases: 8. The CDR3 is 14 amino acids. CDR1 LNHNV and CDR2 YYDKDF come from the germline V gene (reference sequence). CDR3 in DNA: TGTGCCACCAGCACGTCATTCCGGGGGGATGAGCAGTTCTTC. Encoded protein: CATSTSFRGDEQFF. The variable domain in full, completed from reference TRBV15 and TRBJ2-1, reads DAMVIQNPRYQVTQFGKPVTLSCSQTLNHNVMYWYQQKSSQAPKLLFHYYDKDFNNEADTPDNFQSRRPNTSFCFLDIRSPGLGDTAMYLCATSTSFRGDEQFFGPGTRLTVL.

In DNA, the CDR3 is TGCGCCAGCAGCCAAGATGGGGTCGCGACCAACTCCGGGGAGCTGTTTTTT. It is translated as CASSQDGVATNSGELFF. J is TRBJ2-2 and V is TRBV4-3; D unclear. Trimming pared 0 bases from V and 6 bases from J, leaving 17 bases between. The CDR3 loop spans 17 amino acids. Per germline, CDR1 LGHNA and CDR2 YSLEER.

This chain uses TRBV9 with TRBJ1-1; D not certain. Germline CDR1 and CDR2: SGDLS and YYNGEE. The CDR3 length is 18 residues. The V end lost 1 base, the J end lost 3 bases, and 22 bases lay between the germline ends. The CDR3 spells CASSVNRGSEIRDTEAFF. The DNA for the CDR3 is TGTGCCAGCAGCGTAAATCGGGGTAGTGAGATTCGGGACACTGAAGCTTTCTTT.

The rearrangement joins TRBV7-3 to TRBJ2-2; D is unclear. The CDR3 has 15 residues. Germline V lookup: CDR1 SGHTA, CDR2 FQGTGA. Trimming removed 3 bases at V and 5 bases at J, with 13 bases between. CDR3 amino acids: CASSFSLYGTGELFF. CDR3 nucleotide sequence: TGTGCCAGCAGCTTTTCCTTGTACGGTACCGGGGAGCTGTTTTTT.

In this sample, this clonotype turned up once. This chain connects TRBV20-1 to TRBJ2-7; D gene unclear. The V gene's germline CDR1 is DFQATT and CDR2 SNEGSKA (reference sequence). Trimming took 7 bases from V and 3 from J, leaving 10 bases between them. The CDR3 spans 11 residues. The CDR3 spells CSVPWGYEQYF. The CDR3 nucleotides read TGCAGTGTGCCTTGGGGCTACGAGCAGTACTTC.

The rearrangement joins TRBV5-4 to TRBJ2-3, with TRBD1 as a possible D gene (6 bases). Trimming stripped 1 base from V and 0 bases from J, with 9 bases between. CDR3 size: 15 residues. Germline V gene lookup returns CDR1 SGHNT and CDR2 YYREEE (reference sequence). The CDR3 DNA reads TGTGCCAGCAGCTTGACCAGGGGAAGCACAGATACGCAGTATTTT. It yields the protein CASSLTRGSTDTQYF.

This sequence joins TRBV7-9 and TRBJ2-1; D unresolved. CDR1 is SEHNR and CDR2 is FQNEAQ in the germline V gene (reference sequence). The CDR3 consists of 14 residues. V was shortened by 4 bases and J by 8 bases, with 15 bases between the two germline ends. CDR3 nucleotides: TGTGCCAGCAGCTCCCCGGCCAGCTCGGATGAGCAGTTCTTC. Amino acid sequence: CASSSPASSDEQFF.